These 9 T cell receptor beta chains share one sample of origin, sequenced in a study of OX40 agonist ivuxolimab in advanced cancers. Sequenced by immunoSEQ multiplex PCR; TCRdb stores in-frame clones only, minus some. Of about 42,000 clones listed, roughly 90% are singletons. The sequencing here drew on CD4+ or CD8+ T cells sorted from blood, taken in a trial of the OX40 agonist ivuxolimab. These receptors originate from an adult with an advanced solid tumor such as melanoma, head and neck, liver or kidney cancer.

The J gene is TRBJ2-1, the V gene TRBV18; the D is unclear. The CDR3 extends over 13 amino acids. CDR1 is KGHSH and CDR2 is LQKENI in the germline V gene. Trimming pared 2 bases from V and 9 bases from J, leaving 11 bases between. The DNA for the CDR3 is TGTGCCAGCTCACCAACGGGCGGCGGTGAGCAGTTCTTC. It is translated as CASSPTGGGEQFF.

V gene TRBV25-1 combines with J gene TRBJ2-7; 9 nucleotides agree with TRBD2. CDR1 MGHDK and CDR2 SYGVNS come from the germline V gene. The CDR3 consists of 14 residues. The junction had 1 base not matched to a gene; V was cut back by 4 bases and J by 0 bases. The DNA of the CDR3 is TGTGCCAGCAGTGGACTAGCGGACTCCTACGAGCAGTACTTC. This gives the protein CASSGLADSYEQYF.

The chain joins TRBV19 to TRBJ2-7; 11 positions agree with TRBD1. In germline, CDR1 is LNHDA, CDR2 SQIVND (reference sequence). The CDR3 sequence is 14 residues long. The junction had 6 bases not matched to a gene; V was cut back by 5 bases and J by 6 bases. CDR3 protein: CASSLGTGGGEQYF. CDR3 nucleotide sequence: TGTGCCAGTAGTCTCGGGACAGGGGGAGGCGAGCAGTACTTC. Full variable domain (remainder filled in from reference TRBV19 and TRBJ2-7): DGGITQSPKYLFRKEGQNVTLSCEQNLNHDAMYWYRQDPGQGLRLIYYSQIVNDFQKGDIAEGYSVSREKKESFPLTVTSAQKNPTAFYLCASSLGTGGGEQYFGPGTRLTVT.

V is TRBV9 and J is TRBJ1-1; D might be TRBD1 (6 bases). Trimming stripped 4 bases from V and 1 base from J, with 20 bases between. CDR1 is SGDLS, CDR2 YYNGEE, per germline. The CDR3 has 17 amino acids. CDR3 protein: CASSPGGAPGANTEAFF. CDR3 in DNA: TGTGCCAGCAGCCCGGGGGGGGCCCCAGGGGCGAACACTGAAGCTTTCTTT. Variable domain in full (rest from reference TRBV9 and TRBJ1-1): DSGVTQTPKHLITATGQRVTLRCSPRSGDLSVYWYQQSLDQGLQFLIQYYNGEERAKGNILERFSAQQFPDLHSELNLSSLELGDSALYFCASSPGGAPGANTEAFFGQGTRLTVV.

The J gene is TRBJ1-3, the V gene TRBV5-4, with D perhaps matching TRBD1 (5 bases). Germline assignment: CDR1 SGHNT and CDR2 YYREEE (reference sequence). The ends were cut back, 3 bases at V and 3 bases at J, with 10 bases in the middle. The CDR3 runs to 14 residues. The CDR3 reads CASSSGLLGNTIYF. The CDR3 DNA follows: TGTGCCAGCAGCTCGGGACTGCTTGGAAACACCATATATTTT.

This chain uses TRBV28 with TRBJ1-2; D unresolved. In germline, CDR1 is MDHEN, CDR2 SYDVKM. CDR3 length: 12 residues. V was cut by 5 bases and J by 0 bases, with 4 bases left in between. Here the CDR3 DNA reads TGTGCCAGCAGTAGGACTAACTATGGCTACACCTTC. This sequence encodes CASSRTNYGYTF.

This clone is a singleton in its sample. V is TRBV7-8 and J is TRBJ2-7; tentatively, D is TRBD2 (5 bases). The V gene lost 1 base and the J gene lost 1 base, with 20 bases spanning the gap. Germline V lookup: CDR1 SGHVS, CDR2 FQNEAQ. The CDR3 has 18 amino acids. The CDR3, as DNA: TGTGCCAGCAGCTTAGGGTCGGCTGCGACTGGAGGATCCTACGAGCAGTACTTC. Protein product: CASSLGSAATGGSYEQYF.

V gene TRBV29-1 combines with J gene TRBJ2-6; D may correspond to TRBD1 or TRBD2 (6 bases each). The CDR3 has 15 amino acids. Trimming removed 2 bases from V and 3 bases from J, with 11 bases in between. Germline V gene sequence: CDR1 SQVTM, CDR2 ANQGSEA. As DNA, the CDR3 is TGCAGCGTTGAAACGAGGGGGGATGGGGCCAACGTCCTGACTTTC. This encodes CSVETRGDGANVLTF.

The J gene is TRBJ2-1, the V gene TRBV7-9; 7 bases map to TRBD2. Trimming at V came to 1 base and at J to 3 bases, leaving 3 bases not matched to a gene. The CDR3 covers 15 residues. Germline CDR1 is SEHNR and CDR2 is FQNEAQ (reference sequence). CDR3 amino acids: CASSLDGTIYNEQFF. DNA of the CDR3: TGTGCCAGCAGCTTAGATGGGACTATCTACAATGAGCAGTTCTTC.